This T cell receptor beta chain was recovered during a study of neurological immune-mediated disorders. TCRdb analysed the 5' RACE reads with MiXCR anew, one entry per CDR3 protein. Of some 57,000 distinct CDR3 sequences in the sample, roughly 3.8% were seen once. The germline V gene has CDR1 DFQATT and CDR2 SNEGSKA (reference sequence). Trimming shortened V by 2 bases and J by 2 bases, and 12 bases separated the two germline ends. CDR3 length: 14 amino acids. This clonotype was detected ten times or more. The chain links TRBV20-1 to TRBJ2-5; D gene uncertain. The specimen was PBMCs. This sequence was found in a man aged 60 to 69 with multiple sclerosis. CDR3 in amino acids: CSARKPGVQETQYF. DNA of the CDR3: TGCAGTGCTAGAAAGCCGGGTGTGCAAGAGACCCAGTACTTC.